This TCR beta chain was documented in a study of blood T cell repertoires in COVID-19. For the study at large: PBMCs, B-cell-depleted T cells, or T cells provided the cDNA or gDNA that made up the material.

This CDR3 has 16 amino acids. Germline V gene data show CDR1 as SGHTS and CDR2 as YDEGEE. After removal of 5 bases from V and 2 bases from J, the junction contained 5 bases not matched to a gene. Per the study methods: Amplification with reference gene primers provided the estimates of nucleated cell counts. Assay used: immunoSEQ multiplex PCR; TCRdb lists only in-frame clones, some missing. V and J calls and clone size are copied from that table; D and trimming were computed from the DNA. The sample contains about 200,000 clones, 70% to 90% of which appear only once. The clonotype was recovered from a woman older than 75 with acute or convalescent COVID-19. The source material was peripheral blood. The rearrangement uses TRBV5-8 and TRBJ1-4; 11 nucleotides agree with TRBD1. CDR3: CASRSGTGGTNEKLFF. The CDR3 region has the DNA TGTGCCAGCAGATCCGGGACAGGGGGTACTAATGAAAAACTGTTTTTT.